The 15 T cell receptor beta chains presented below share a single source sample, sequenced in a study of graft-versus-host responses after intestinal transplantation. Measured with immunoSEQ multiplex PCR; TCRdb has only the in-frame clones, and not every one. Of approximately 2,000 clones detected, about 83% appear once; the ten largest clones hold about 20%. Graft-derived tissue was subjected to processing to liberate intraepithelial and lamina propria lymphocytes. Sequenced here: ileum tissue, sampled 12 days after intestinal transplant. Receptors originate from a human patient who received an intestinal transplant, so some T cells may come from the graft donor.

The V and J genes are TRBV27 and TRBJ2-5, with D unresolved. The V gene's germline CDR1 is MNHEY and CDR2 SMNVEV (reference sequence). The CDR3 sequence is 13 residues long. Trimming shortened V by 6 bases and J by 7 bases, and 15 bases separated the two germline ends. The DNA for the CDR3 is TGTGCCAGCAGACCAGCCCTGGTAGGGACCCAGTACTTC. This gives the protein CASRPALVGTQYF.

This chain connects TRBV6-5 to TRBJ2-2; 9 bases line up with TRBD2. V trimming: 5 bases; J trimming: 4 bases; junction bases outside the gene matches: 2. This CDR3 is built from 14 residues. Per germline, CDR1 MNHEY and CDR2 SVGAGI. Written as DNA, the CDR3 is TGTGCCAGCAGTGGGACTAGCACCACCGGGGAGCTGTTTTTT. Translating it yields CASSGTSTTGELFF.

This clone was seen just once. The V and J genes are TRBV2 and TRBJ2-5, with D tentatively TRBD1 (6 bases). CDR3 length: 15 amino acids. CDR1 is SNHLY and CDR2 is FYNNEI in the germline V gene. The ends were cut back, 3 bases at V and 3 bases at J, with 14 bases in the middle. The CDR3 region is CASSEGQGLEETQYF. CDR3 DNA sequence: TGTGCCAGCAGTGAGGGTCAGGGGCTTGAAGAGACCCAGTACTTC.

The rearrangement links TRBV4-2 to TRBJ2-1; 13 bases agree with TRBD2. This CDR3 region has 20 residues. Germline trimming cut 1 base from V and 6 bases from J; bases unmatched to any gene: 15. The germline V gene encodes CDR1 LGHNA and CDR2 YNFKEQ. CDR3 DNA sequence: TGTGCCAGCAGCCAAGTCTTAGGACCCCGCAGACTAGCGGGAGGCAATGAGCAGTTCTTC. Translation gives CASSQVLGPRRLAGGNEQFF.

This chain connects TRBV7-9 to TRBJ1-2; possible D gene TRBD1, 5 bases. Trimming took off 6 bases at V and 4 bases at J, with 15 bases between the two ends. Per germline, CDR1 SEHNR and CDR2 FQNEAQ (reference sequence). This CDR3 is built from 14 residues. The CDR3 is CASSYTGTVYGYTF. DNA for the CDR3: TGTGCCAGCAGTTACACCGGGACTGTCTATGGCTACACCTTC.

The CDR3 loop is CASSPNRQGGELFF. CDR3 DNA: TGTGCCAGTAGTCCCAATAGACAGGGCGGGGAGCTGTTTTTT. The chain couples TRBV19 to TRBJ2-2; TRBD1 agrees at 7 bases. Trimming removed 5 bases from V and 7 bases from J; junction bases left unmatched: 7. The CDR3 extends over 14 amino acids. Germline CDR1 is LNHDA and CDR2 is SQIVND (reference sequence).

For this clone: The conserved final phenylalanine or tryptophan is absent from the CDR3, which likely points to a read error. V gene TRBV29-1 combines with J gene TRBJ2-7, with 7 bases fitting TRBD2. The CDR3 runs to 15 residues. The germline V gene encodes CDR1 SQVTM and CDR2 ANQGSEA. The V segment lost 3 bases and the J segment 4 bases; nucleotides outside the gene matches: 12. Here the CDR3 reads CSVDGVGGEGYEQYL. Here the CDR3 DNA reads TGCAGCGTTGATGGTGTTGGGGGGGAGGGGTACGAGCAGTACCTC.

On this clone itself: No DNA is shown, since the ends of the CDR3 on it are uncertain; the CDR3 is the one TCRdb lists. V usage is TRBV6-1 and J usage is TRBJ1-4; TRBD1 was called by the table and not checked on the DNA. Per the germline V gene, CDR1 is MNHNS and CDR2 is SASEGT. From its first to its last residue, the CDR3 has 15 amino acids. CDR3 in amino acids: CASSEVTDKTKNCFF.

The chain's CDR3 is CASSFSAGLATGTRTGELFF. The CDR3 DNA follows: TGTGCCAGCAGCTTCTCCGCCGGACTAGCGACGGGAACCAGGACCGGGGAGCTGTTTTTT. The chain employs TRBV5-4 and TRBJ2-2; 9 positions match TRBD2. The CDR3 length is 20 residues. Germline CDR1 and CDR2: SGHNT and YYREEE (reference sequence). With V trimmed by 2 bases and J by 5 bases, 19 bases remained unmatched.

The J gene is TRBJ1-2, the V gene TRBV19; D ambiguous. The CDR3 covers 18 residues. Trimming took 7 bases from V and 2 from J, leaving 26 bases between them. The V gene's germline CDR1 is LNHDA and CDR2 SQIVND (reference sequence). The CDR3 is CASTPGPPGPKNNYGYTF. In nucleotides, the CDR3 is TGTGCCAGTACCCCCGGCCCCCCCGGACCAAAGAACAACTATGGCTACACCTTC.

This clone was picked up one time. CDR3 DNA: TGTGCCAGCAGTTTGGGGGGACAGGAGTTCTCCTACGAGCAGTACTTC. Encoded protein: CASSLGGQEFSYEQYF. V usage is TRBV28 and J usage is TRBJ2-7; 8 bases map to TRBD1. Germline values: CDR1 MDHEN, CDR2 SYDVKM. This CDR3 is 16 amino acids long. The V and J ends lost 3 bases and 0 bases, in that order; junction bases with no gene match: 7.

This chain joins TRBV5-1 and TRBJ2-1, with TRBD2 matching over 11 bases. The length of the CDR3 is 16 residues. The V segment lost 2 bases and the J segment 2 bases; nucleotides outside the gene matches: 3. The V gene's germline CDR1 is SGHRS and CDR2 YFSETQ. The CDR3 reads CASSFSGRAPYNEQFF. CDR3 in DNA: TGCGCCAGCAGCTTTAGCGGGAGGGCCCCCTACAATGAGCAGTTCTTC.

This clone was seen only once. The V call is TRBV11-2, the J call TRBJ2-4; D not resolved. V was cut by 3 bases and J by 3 bases, with 12 bases left in between. CDR1 is SGHAT, CDR2 FQNNGV, per germline. The CDR3 consists of 15 residues. The CDR3 nucleotides are TGTGCCAGCAGCTTGGCCCCCCACTACAAAAACATTCAGTACTTC. Its protein is CASSLAPHYKNIQYF. The full variable domain, rest sourced from reference TRBV11-2 and TRBJ2-4, is EAGVAQSPRYKIIEKRQSVAFWCNPISGHATLYWYQQILGQGPKLLIQFQNNGVVDDSQLPKDRFSAERLKGVDSTLKIQPAKLEDSAVYLCASSLAPHYKNIQYFGAGTRLSVL.

This CDR3 is CASSAPLAGVRGTGELFF. The DNA of the CDR3 is TGTGCCAGCAGTGCTCCTTTAGCGGGAGTTCGGGGCACCGGGGAGCTGTTTTTT. The J gene is TRBJ2-2, the V gene TRBV6-1; 9 bases agree with TRBD2. This CDR3 spans 18 amino acids. Germline CDR1 reads MNHNS; CDR2 reads SASEGT. V was pared by 4 bases and J by 4 bases, with 13 bases of the junction left unmatched.

Written as DNA, the CDR3 is TGCAGCGTTCCCCCCTCGGCGGCAGATACGCAGTATTTT. Translation gives CSVPPSAADTQYF. This chain connects TRBV29-1 to TRBJ2-3; D uncertain. Deletions cut 5 bases from V and 4 bases from J, with 13 bases between. This CDR3 has 13 amino acids. From germline, CDR1 is SQVTM and CDR2 ANQGSEA.